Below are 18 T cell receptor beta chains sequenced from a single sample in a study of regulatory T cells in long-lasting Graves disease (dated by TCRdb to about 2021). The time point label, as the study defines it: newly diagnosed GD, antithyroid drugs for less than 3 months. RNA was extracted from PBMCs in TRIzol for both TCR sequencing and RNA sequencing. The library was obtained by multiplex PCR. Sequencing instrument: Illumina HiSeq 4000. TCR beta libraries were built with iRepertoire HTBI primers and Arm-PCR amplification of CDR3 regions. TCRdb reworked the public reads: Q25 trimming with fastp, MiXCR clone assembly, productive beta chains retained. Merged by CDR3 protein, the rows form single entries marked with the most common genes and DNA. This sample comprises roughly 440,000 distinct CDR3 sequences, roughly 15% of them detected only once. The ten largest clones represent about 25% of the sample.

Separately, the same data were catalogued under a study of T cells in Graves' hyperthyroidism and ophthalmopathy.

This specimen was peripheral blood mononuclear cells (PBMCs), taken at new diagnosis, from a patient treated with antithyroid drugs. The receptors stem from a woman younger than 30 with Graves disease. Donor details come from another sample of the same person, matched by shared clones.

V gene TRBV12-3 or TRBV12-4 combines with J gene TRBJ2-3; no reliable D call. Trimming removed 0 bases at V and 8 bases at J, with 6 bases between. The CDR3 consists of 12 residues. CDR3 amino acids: CASSLAQVTQYF. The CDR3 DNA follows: TGTGCCAGCAGTTTAGCGCAGGTTACGCAGTATTTT.

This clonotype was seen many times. This CDR3 reads CASSQAVSGLAGVNEQFF. In DNA form, the CDR3 reads TGTGCCAGCAGCCAAGCAGTTTCAGGACTAGCGGGAGTCAATGAGCAGTTCTTC. This chain connects TRBV3-1 to TRBJ2-1, with 13 bases that match TRBD2. This CDR3 has 18 residues. Germline CDR1 LGHDT, CDR2 YNNKEL (reference sequence). J was trimmed by 6 bases and V by 1 base; bases with no gene match: 9.

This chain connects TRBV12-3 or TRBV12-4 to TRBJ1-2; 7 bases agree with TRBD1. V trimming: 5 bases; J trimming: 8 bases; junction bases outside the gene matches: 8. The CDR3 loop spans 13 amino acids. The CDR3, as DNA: TGTGCCAGCAGTCCCGGGACAGCGAGCGGCTACACCTTC. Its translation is CASSPGTASGYTF.

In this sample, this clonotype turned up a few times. The chain's CDR3 is CASTQAVGHEQYF. DNA of the CDR3: TGTGCCAGTACCCAGGCTGTGGGCCACGAGCAGTACTTC. The chain employs TRBV11-2 and TRBJ2-7, with D unresolved. The CDR3 contains 13 residues. Germline V gene data show CDR1 as SGHAT and CDR2 as FQNNGV. V was clipped by 9 bases and J by 5 bases, with 17 bases between them.

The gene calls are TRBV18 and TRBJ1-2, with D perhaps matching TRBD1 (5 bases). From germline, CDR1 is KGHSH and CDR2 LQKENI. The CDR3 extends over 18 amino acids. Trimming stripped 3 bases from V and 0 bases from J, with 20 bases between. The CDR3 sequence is CASSPLRAGPTSNYGYTF. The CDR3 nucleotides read TGTGCCAGCTCACCTTTACGGGCAGGGCCTACCTCTAACTATGGCTACACCTTC.

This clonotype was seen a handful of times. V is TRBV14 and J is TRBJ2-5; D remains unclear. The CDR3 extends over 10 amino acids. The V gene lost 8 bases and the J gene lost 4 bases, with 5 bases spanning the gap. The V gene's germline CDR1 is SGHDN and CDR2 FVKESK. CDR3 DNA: TGTGCCAGCTGGACAGAGACCCAGTACTTC. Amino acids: CASWTETQYF.

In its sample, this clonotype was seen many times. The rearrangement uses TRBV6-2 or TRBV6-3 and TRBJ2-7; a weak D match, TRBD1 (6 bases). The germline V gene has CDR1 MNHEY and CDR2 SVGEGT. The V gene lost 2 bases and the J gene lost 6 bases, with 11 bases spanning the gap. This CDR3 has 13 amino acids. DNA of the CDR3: TGTGCCAGCAGTTACCTCAGGGGCGGCGAGCAGTACTTC. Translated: CASSYLRGGEQYF.

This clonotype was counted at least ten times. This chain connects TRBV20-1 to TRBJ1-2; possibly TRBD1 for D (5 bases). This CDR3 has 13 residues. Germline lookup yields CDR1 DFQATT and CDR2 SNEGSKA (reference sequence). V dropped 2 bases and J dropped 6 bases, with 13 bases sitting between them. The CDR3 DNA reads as TGCAGTGCTAGATATACATGGGGACATGGCTACACCTTC. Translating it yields CSARYTWGHGYTF.

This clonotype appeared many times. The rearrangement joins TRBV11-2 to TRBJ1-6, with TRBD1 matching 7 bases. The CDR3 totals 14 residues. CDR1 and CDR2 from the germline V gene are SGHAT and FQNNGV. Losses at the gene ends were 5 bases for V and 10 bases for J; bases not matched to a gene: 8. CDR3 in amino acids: CASSTDRVWSPLHF. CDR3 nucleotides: TGTGCCAGCAGCACCGACAGGGTTTGGTCACCCCTCCACTTT.

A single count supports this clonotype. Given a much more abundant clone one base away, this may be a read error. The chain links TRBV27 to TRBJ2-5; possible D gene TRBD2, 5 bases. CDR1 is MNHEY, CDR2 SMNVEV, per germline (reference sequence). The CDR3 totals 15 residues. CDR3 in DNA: TGTGCCAGCAGTTTGAGGGAGACTTACCAAGAGACCCAGCACTTC. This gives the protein CASSLRETYQETQHF.

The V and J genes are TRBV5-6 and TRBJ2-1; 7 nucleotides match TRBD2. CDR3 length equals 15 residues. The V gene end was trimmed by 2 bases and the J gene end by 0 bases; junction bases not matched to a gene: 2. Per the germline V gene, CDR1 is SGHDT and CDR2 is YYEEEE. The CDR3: CASSLLANSYNEQFF. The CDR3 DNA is TGTGCCAGCAGCTTACTAGCGAACTCCTACAATGAGCAGTTCTTC.

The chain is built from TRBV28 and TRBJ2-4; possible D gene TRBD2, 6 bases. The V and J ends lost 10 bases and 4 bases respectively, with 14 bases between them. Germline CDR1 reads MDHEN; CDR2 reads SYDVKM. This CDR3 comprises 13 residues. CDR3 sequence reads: CATRGLRKNIQYF. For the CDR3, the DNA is TGTGCCACCCGGGGGTTACGTAAAAACATTCAGTACTTC.

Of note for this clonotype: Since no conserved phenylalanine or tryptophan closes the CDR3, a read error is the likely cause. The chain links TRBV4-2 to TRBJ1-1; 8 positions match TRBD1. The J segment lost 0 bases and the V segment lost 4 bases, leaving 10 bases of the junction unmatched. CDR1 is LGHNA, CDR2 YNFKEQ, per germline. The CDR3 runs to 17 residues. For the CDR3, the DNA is TGTGCCAGCAGCCCCTATCTCACGACAGGGGTGAACACTGAAGCTTTCCTT. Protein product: CASSPYLTTGVNTEAFL.

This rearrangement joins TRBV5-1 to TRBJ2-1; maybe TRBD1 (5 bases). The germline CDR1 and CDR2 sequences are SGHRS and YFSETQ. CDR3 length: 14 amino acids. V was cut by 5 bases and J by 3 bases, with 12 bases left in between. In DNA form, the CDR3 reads TGCGCCAGCAGAATTGACAGATACTACAATGAGCAGTTCTTC. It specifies CASRIDRYYNEQFF.

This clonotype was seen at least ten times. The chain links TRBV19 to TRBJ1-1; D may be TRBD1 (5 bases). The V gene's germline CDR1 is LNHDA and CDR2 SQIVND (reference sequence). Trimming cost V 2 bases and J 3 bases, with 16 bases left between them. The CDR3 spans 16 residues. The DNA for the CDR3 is TGTGCCAGTAGTATATTTGGTCGGGGGATTCACACTGAAGCTTTCTTT. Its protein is CASSIFGRGIHTEAFF.

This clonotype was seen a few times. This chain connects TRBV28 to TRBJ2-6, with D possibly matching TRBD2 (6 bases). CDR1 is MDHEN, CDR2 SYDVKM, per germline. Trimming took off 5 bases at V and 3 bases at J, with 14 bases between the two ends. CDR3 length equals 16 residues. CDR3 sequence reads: CASSHAAGFGANVLTF. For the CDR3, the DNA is TGTGCCAGCAGTCACGCGGCGGGGTTTGGGGCCAACGTCCTGACTTTC.

The CDR3 bases are TGTGCCAGCAGCTTAGGGTTAGACGGTGATGAGCAGTTCTTC. Protein product: CASSLGLDGDEQFF. This chain connects TRBV7-9 to TRBJ2-1; no firm D call. Germline loops: CDR1 SEHNR, CDR2 FQNEAQ (reference sequence). V shed 1 base and J shed 8 bases, with 12 bases lying between them. This CDR3 contains 14 residues. The full variable domain, completed using reference TRBV7-9 and TRBJ2-1, is DTGVSQNPRHKITKRGQNVTFRCDPISEHNRLYWYRQTLGQGPEFLTYFQNEAQLEKSRLLSDRFSAERPKGSFSTLEIQRTEQGDSAMYLCASSLGLDGDEQFFGPGTRLTVL.

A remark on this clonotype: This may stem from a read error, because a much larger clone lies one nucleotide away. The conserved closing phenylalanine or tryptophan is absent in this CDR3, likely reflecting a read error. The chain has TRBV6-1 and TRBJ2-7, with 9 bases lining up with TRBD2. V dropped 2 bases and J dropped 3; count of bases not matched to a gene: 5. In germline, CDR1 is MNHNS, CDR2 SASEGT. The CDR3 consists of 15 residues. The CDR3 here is CASSEPGLALYEQYS. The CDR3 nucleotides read TGTGCCAGCAGTGAACCGGGACTAGCACTCTACGAGCAGTACTCC.